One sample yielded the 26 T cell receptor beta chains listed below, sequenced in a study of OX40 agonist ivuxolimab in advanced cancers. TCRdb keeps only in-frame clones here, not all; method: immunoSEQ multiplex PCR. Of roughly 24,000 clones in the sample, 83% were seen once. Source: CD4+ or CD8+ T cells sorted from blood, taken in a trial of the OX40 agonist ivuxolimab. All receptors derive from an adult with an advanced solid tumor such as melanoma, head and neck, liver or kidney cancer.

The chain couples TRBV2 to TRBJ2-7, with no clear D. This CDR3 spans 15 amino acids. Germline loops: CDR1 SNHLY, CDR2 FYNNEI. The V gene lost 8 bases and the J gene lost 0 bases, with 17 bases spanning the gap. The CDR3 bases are TGTGCCAGCTTTTTAGGCTCACTATCCTCCTACGAGCAGTACTTC. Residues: CASFLGSLSSYEQYF.

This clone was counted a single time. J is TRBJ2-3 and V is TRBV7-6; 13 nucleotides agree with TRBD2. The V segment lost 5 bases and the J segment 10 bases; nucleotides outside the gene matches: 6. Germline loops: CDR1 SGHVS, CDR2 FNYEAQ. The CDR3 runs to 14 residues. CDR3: CASSQTSGGNAQYF. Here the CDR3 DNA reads TGTGCCAGCAGCCAGACTAGCGGGGGGAATGCGCAGTATTTT.

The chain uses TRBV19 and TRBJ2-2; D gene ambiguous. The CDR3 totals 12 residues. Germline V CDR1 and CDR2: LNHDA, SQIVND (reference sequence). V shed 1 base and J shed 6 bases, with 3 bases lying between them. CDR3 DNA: TGTGCCAGTAGTATAGCCGCCGGGGAGCTGTTTTTT. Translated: CASSIAAGELFF.

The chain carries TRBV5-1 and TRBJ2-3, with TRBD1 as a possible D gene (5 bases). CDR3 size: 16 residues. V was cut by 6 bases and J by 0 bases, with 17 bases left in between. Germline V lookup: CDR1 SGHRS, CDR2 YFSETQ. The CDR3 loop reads CASNGAFSLSTDTQYF. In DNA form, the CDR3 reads TGCGCCAGCAATGGGGCTTTTTCCCTCAGCACAGATACGCAGTATTTT.

Here the CDR3 reads CASRKGTEAFF. The CDR3 DNA is TGTGCCAGCAGAAAGGGGACTGAAGCTTTCTTT. The chain links TRBV27 to TRBJ1-1; D may be TRBD1 (5 bases). Trimming shortened V by 6 bases and J by 5 bases, and 7 bases separated the two germline ends. This CDR3 is built from 11 residues. From germline, CDR1 is MNHEY and CDR2 SMNVEV (reference sequence).

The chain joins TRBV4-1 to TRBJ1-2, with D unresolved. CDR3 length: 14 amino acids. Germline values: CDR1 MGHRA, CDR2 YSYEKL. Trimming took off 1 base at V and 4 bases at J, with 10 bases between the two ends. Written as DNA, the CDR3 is TGCGCCAGCAGCCAAGCTCGGGCCGCCTATGGCTACACCTTC. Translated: CASSQARAAYGYTF.

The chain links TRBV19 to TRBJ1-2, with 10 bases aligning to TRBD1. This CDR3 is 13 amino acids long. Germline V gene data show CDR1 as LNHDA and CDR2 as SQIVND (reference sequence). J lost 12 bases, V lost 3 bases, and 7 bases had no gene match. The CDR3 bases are TGTGCCAGTAGTATCGGGGACAGGGGTTCCCACACCTTC. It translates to CASSIGDRGSHTF.

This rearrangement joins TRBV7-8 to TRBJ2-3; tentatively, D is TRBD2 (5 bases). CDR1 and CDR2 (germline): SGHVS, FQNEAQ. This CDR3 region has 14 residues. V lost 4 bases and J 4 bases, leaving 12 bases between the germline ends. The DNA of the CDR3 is TGTGCCAGCAGCTCGGTGAGGGTGGCAGATACGCAGTATTTT. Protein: CASSSVRVADTQYF.

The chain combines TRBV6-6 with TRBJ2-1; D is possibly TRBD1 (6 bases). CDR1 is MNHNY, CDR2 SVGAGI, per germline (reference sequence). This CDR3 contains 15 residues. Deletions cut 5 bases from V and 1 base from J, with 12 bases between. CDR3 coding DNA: TGTGCCAGCAGTCAACGACAGGATTCCTACAATGAGCAGTTCTTC. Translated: CASSQRQDSYNEQFF.

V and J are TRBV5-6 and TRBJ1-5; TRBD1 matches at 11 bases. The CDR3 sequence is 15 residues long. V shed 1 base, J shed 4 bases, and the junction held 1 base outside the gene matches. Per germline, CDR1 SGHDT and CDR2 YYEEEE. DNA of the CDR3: TGTGCCAGCAGCTTGAGGGACAGGGGGAATCAGCCCCAGCATTTT. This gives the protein CASSLRDRGNQPQHF.

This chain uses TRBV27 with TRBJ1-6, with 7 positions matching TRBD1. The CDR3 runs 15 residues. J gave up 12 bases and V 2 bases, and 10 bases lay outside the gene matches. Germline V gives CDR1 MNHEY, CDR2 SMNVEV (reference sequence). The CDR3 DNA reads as TGTGCCAGCAGTTTAGGGCGGGGACAGAGGGTACCCCTCCACTTT. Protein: CASSLGRGQRVPLHF.

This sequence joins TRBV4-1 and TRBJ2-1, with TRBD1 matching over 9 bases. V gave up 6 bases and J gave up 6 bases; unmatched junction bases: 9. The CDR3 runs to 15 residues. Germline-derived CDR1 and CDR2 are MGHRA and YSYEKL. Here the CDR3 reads CASRGIGQGFNEQFF. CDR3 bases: TGCGCCAGCAGAGGCATTGGACAGGGGTTCAATGAGCAGTTCTTC.

CDR3 region: CASRRPGQGATPTDTQYF. DNA of the CDR3: TGTGCCAGCAGACGCCCGGGACAGGGGGCCACCCCCACAGATACGCAGTATTTT. The V and J genes are TRBV2 and TRBJ2-3; 12 nucleotides agree with TRBD1. Trimming cost V 6 bases and J 2 bases; bases outside gene matches: 12. From germline, CDR1 is SNHLY and CDR2 FYNNEI. The CDR3 contains 18 residues.

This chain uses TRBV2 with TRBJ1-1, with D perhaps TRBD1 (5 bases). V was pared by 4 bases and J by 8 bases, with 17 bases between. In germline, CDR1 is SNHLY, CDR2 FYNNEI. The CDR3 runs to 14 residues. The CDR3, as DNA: TGTGCCAGCAGTGGGGGGATTGGCCTCAGGGAAGCTTTCTTT. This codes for CASSGGIGLREAFF.

CDR3 DNA: TGTGCCAGCAGCTTAGTGGCGGGGCGGCGCGAGCAGTTCTTC. Encoded protein: CASSLVAGRREQFF. The chain carries TRBV11-2 and TRBJ2-1; maybe TRBD2 (6 bases). CDR1 SGHAT and CDR2 FQNNGV come from the germline V gene. Deletions cut 1 base from V and 10 bases from J, with 14 bases between. This CDR3 has 14 residues.

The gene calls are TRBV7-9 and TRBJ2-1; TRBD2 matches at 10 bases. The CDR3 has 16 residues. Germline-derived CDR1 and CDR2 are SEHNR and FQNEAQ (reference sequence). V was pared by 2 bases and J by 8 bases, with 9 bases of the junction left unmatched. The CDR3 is CASSLSERGGLDEQFF. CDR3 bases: TGTGCCAGCAGCTTATCTGAGCGGGGGGGCCTGGATGAGCAGTTCTTC.

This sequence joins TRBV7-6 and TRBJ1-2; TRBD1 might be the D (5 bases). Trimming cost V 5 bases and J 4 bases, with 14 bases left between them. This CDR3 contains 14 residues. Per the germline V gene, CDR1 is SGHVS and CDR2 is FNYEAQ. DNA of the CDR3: TGTGCCAGCAGCCCGGGACCCTTTGTCTATGGCTACACCTTC. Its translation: CASSPGPFVYGYTF. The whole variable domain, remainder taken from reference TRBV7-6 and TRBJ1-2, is GAGVSQSPRYKVTKRGQDVALRCDPISGHVSLYWYRQALGQGPEFLTYFNYEAQQDKSGLPNDRFSAERPEGSISTLTIQRTEQRDSAMYRCASSPGPFVYGYTFGSGTRLTVV.

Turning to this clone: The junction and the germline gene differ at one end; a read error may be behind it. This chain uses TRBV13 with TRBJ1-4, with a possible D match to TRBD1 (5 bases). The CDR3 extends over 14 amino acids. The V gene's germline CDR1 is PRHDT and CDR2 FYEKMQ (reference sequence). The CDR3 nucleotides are TGTGCCGGCAGCTCTCGACAGCTAGATGAAAAACTGTTTTTT. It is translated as CAGSSRQLDEKLFF.

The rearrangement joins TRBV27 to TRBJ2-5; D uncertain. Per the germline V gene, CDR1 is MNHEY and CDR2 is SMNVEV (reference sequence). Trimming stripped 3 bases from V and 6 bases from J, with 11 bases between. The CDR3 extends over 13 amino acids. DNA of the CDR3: TGTGCCAGCAGTTTGGGTACTTTGAAGACCCAGTACTTC. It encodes CASSLGTLKTQYF.

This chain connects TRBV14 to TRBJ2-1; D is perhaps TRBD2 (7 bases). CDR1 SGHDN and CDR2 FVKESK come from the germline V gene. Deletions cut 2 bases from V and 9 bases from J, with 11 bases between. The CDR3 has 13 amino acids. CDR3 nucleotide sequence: TGTGCCAGCAGCCAATGGGAGGGGGGTGAGCAGTTCTTC. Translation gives CASSQWEGGEQFF.

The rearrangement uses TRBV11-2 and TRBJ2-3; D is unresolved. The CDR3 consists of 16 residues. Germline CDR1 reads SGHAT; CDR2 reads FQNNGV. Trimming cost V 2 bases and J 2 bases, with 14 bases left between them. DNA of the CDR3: TGTGCCAGCAGCTTATGGACGGGCTTAGCCACAGATACGCAGTATTTT. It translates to CASSLWTGLATDTQYF. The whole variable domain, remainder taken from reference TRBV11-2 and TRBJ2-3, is EAGVAQSPRYKIIEKRQSVAFWCNPISGHATLYWYQQILGQGPKLLIQFQNNGVVDDSQLPKDRFSAERLKGVDSTLKIQPAKLEDSAVYLCASSLWTGLATDTQYFGPGTRLTVL.

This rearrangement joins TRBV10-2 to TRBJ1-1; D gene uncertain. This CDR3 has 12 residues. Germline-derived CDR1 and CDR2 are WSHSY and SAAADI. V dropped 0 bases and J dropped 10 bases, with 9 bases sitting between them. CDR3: CASSESPVVAFF. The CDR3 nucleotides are TGCGCCAGCAGTGAGTCCCCAGTTGTAGCTTTCTTT.

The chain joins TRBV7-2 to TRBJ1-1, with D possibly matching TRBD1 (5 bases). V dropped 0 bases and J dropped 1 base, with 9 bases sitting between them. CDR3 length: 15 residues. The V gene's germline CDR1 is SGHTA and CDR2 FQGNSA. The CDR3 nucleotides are TGTGCCAGCAGCTTAGCGCTGGGGCGGAACACTGAAGCTTTCTTT. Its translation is CASSLALGRNTEAFF.

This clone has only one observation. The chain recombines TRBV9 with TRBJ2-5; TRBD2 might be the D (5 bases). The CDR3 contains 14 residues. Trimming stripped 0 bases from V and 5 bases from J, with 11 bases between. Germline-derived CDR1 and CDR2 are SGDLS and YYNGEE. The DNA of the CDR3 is TGTGCCAGCAGCGTAGAGGGAACGGGGGAGACCCAGTACTTC. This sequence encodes CASSVEGTGETQYF. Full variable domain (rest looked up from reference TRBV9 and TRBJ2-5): DSGVTQTPKHLITATGQRVTLRCSPRSGDLSVYWYQQSLDQGLQFLIQYYNGEERAKGNILERFSAQQFPDLHSELNLSSLELGDSALYFCASSVEGTGETQYFGPGTRLLVL.

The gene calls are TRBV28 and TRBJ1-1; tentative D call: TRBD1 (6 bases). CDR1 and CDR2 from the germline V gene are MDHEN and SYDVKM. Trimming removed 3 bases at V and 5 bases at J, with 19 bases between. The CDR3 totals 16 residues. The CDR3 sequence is CASSFTGGWVDTEAFF. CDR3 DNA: TGTGCCAGCAGTTTCACCGGGGGCTGGGTAGATACTGAAGCTTTCTTT. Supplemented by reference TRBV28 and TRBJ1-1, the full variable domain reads DVKVTQSSRYLVKRTGEKVFLECVQDMDHENMFWYRQDPGLGLRLIYFSYDVKMKEKGDIPEGYSVSREKKERFSLILESASTNQTSMYLCASSFTGGWVDTEAFFGQGTRLTVV.

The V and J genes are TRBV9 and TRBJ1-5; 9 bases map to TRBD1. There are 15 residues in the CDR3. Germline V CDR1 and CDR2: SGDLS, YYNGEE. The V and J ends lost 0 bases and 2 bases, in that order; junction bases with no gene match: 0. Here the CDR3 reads CASSVGTGGNQPQHF. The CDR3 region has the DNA TGTGCCAGCAGCGTAGGGACAGGGGGCAATCAGCCCCAGCATTTT.